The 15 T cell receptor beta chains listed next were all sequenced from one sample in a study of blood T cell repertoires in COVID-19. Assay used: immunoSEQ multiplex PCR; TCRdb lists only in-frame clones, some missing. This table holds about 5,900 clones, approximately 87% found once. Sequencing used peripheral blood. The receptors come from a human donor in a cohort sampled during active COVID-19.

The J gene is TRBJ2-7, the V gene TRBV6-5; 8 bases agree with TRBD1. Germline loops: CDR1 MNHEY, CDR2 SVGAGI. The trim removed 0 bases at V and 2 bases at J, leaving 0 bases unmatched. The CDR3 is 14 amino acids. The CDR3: CASSYSDRAYEQYF. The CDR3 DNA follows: TGTGCCAGCAGTTACTCGGACAGGGCCTACGAGCAGTACTTC.

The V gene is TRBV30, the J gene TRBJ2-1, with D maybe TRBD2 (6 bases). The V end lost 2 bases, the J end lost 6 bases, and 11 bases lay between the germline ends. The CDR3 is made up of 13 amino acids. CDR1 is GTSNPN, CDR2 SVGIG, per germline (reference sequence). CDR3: CAWSPTSANEQFF. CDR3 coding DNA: TGTGCCTGGAGTCCGACTAGTGCCAATGAGCAGTTCTTC. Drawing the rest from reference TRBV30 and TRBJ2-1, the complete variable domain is SQTIHQWPATLVQPVGSPLSLECTVEGTSNPNLYWYRQAAGRGLQLLFYSVGIGQISSEVPQNLSASRPQDRQFILSSKKLLLSDSGFYLCAWSPTSANEQFFGPGTRLTVL.

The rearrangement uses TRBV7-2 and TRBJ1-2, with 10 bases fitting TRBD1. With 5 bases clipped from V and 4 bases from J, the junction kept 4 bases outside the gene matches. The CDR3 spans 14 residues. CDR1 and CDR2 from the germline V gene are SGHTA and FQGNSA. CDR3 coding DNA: TGTGCCAGCAGCCCGGGACAGGGGATCTATGGCTACACCTTC. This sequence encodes CASSPGQGIYGYTF.

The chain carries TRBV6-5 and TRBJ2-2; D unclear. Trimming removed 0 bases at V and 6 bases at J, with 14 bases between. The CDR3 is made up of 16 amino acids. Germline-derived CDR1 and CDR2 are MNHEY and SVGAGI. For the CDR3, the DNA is TGTGCCAGCAGTTACTCGACCGCCGGGTGGGCCGGGGAGCTGTTTTTT. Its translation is CASSYSTAGWAGELFF.

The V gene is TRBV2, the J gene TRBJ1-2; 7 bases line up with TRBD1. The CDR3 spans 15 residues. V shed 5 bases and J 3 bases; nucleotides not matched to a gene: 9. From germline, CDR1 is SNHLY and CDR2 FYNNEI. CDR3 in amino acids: CASSLTGLRDYGYTF. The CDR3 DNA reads TGTGCCAGCAGTCTGACAGGGCTCCGGGACTATGGCTACACCTTC.

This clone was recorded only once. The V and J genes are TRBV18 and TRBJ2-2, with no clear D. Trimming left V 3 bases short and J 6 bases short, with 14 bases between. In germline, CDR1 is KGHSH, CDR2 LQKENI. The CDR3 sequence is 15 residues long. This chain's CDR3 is CASSPVQAYSGELFF. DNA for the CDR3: TGTGCCAGCTCACCGGTCCAAGCGTATTCCGGGGAGCTGTTTTTT.

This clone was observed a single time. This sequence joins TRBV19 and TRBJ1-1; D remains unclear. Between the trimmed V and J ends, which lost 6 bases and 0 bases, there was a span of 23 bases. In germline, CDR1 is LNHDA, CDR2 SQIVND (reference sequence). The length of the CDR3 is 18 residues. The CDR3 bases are TGTGCCAGTAGCCACCATCGGGAGTGGGAAAGGGTGAACACTGAAGCTTTCTTT. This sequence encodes CASSHHREWERVNTEAFF.

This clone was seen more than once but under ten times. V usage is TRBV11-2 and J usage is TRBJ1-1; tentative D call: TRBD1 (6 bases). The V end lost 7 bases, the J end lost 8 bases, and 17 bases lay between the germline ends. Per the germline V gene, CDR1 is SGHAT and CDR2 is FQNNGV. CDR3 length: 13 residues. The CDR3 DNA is TGTGCCAGCACTTCTGGGGGCGCCTTCGAAGCTTTCTTT. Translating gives CASTSGGAFEAFF.

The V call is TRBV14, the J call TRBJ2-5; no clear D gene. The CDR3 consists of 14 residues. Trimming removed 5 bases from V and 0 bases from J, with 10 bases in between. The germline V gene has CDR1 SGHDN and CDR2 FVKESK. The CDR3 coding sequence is TGTGCCAGCAGCGAACACACCTACCAAGAGACCCAGTACTTC. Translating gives CASSEHTYQETQYF.

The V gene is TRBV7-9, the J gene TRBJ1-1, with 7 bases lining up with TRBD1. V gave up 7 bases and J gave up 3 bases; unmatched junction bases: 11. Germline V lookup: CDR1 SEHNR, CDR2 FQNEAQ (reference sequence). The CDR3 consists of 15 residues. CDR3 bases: TGTGCCAGCAACTCAGGGGGGAGCTTGGACACTGAAGCTTTCTTT. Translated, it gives CASNSGGSLDTEAFF.

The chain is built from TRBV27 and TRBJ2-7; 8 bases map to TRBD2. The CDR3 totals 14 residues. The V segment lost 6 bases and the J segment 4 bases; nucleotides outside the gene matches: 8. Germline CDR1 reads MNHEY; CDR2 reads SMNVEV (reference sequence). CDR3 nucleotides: TGTGCCAGCAGGCCGGGGGGGGAAAGGTACGAGCAGTACTTC. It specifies CASRPGGERYEQYF.

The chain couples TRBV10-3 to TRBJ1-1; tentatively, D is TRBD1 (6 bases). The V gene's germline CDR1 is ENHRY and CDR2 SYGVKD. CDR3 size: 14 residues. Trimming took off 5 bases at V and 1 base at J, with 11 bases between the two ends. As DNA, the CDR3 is TGTGCCATCAGTTATCGGGGGGCGAACACTGAAGCTTTCTTT. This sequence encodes CAISYRGANTEAFF.

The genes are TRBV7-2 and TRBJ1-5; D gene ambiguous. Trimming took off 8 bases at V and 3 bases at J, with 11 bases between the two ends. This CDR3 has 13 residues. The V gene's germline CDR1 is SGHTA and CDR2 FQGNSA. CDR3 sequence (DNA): TGTGCCAGCGCCGGGAGCATCAATCAGCCCCAGCATTTT. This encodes CASAGSINQPQHF.

Here the CDR3 reads CASSSGSYNQPQHF. The CDR3, as DNA: TGTGCCAGCAGCTCGGGGTCCTACAATCAGCCCCAGCATTTT. The chain uses TRBV7-8 and TRBJ1-5; D not resolved. Germline lookup yields CDR1 SGHVS and CDR2 FQNEAQ. V gave up 4 bases and J gave up 3 bases, with 10 bases separating them. The CDR3 has 14 residues.

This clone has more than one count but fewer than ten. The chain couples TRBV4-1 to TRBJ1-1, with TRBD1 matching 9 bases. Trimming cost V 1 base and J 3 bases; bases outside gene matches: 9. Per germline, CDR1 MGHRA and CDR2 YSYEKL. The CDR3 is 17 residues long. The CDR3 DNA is TGCGCCAGCAGCCAAGTCCCGATAGGGACAGGGTACACTGAAGCTTTCTTT. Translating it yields CASSQVPIGTGYTEAFF.